The present T cell receptor (beta chain) was sequenced within a study of blood T cell repertoires in COVID-19. Measured with immunoSEQ multiplex PCR; TCRdb has only the in-frame clones, and not every one. The sample has roughly 420,000 clones, approximately 87% seen once; the top ten hold approximately 0.96%. Germline V gene sequence: CDR1 WSHSY, CDR2 SAAADI. Trimming at V came to 6 bases and at J to 4 bases, leaving 2 bases not matched to a gene. This CDR3 region has 15 residues. The TCR was taken from a woman aged 30 to 39 with acute COVID-19. The chain employs TRBV10-2 and TRBJ2-2; 13 bases are shared with TRBD2. The sample was PBMCs or T cells enriched from blood (not recorded which). CDR3 loop: CASSGLAGATGELFF. CDR3 in DNA: TGCGCCAGCAGCGGACTAGCGGGAGCCACCGGGGAGCTGTTTTTT.